These T cell receptor beta chains were read from a single sample in a study of T cell responses to AZD1222 COVID-19 vaccine. Clones were sequenced by immunoSEQ multiplex PCR, and TCRdb holds only the in-frame ones, with some missing. The sample yields 100,000 to 150,000 clones, around 90% seen once. Specimen: peripheral blood, collected on day 0 of AZD1222 vaccination. The origin of the receptors is an adult in good health. Each CDR3 is given without its conserved first and last residue. The order of the fields is V gene, CDR3 protein.

TRBV6-5 | ASSLGGGTDTQY
TRBV13 | ASSTRGLAYEQY
TRBV4-3 | ASSPARGPYEQY
TRBV5-4 | ASSLAERATYEQY
TRBV10-2 | ASSERQLKNIQY
TRBV7-9 | ASSLSGGWGTEAF
TRBV3-1/TRBV3-2 | ASSPPGQFWEQF
TRBV27 | ASSDRWNQPQH
TRBV6-5 | ASSFSYRDYGYT
TRBV30 | AWSGSYDEKLF
TRBV7-9 | ASSLIIYNEQF